The clone carrying this TCR beta chain was counted between two and nine times. The record originates from a study of T cells after yellow fever vaccination. One entry per CDR3 protein, called by TCRdb with MiXCR from the 5' RACE reads. The sample lists hundreds of thousands of distinct CDR3 sequences, around an eighth occurring once. The receptor comes from a man aged 30-40 years who received the YFV17D yellow fever vaccine. The input for sequencing was PBMCs, taken on the day of the yellow fever booster vaccination.

The CDR3, as DNA: TGCGCCAGCCGTGGGGGATTTGAGCAGTTCTTC. Translated, it gives CASRGGFEQFF. The J gene is TRBJ2-1, the V gene TRBV5-1; D assignment may be TRBD1 or TRBD2 (5 bases each). The CDR3 spans 11 residues. V was clipped by 7 bases and J by 9 bases, with 11 bases between them. The germline V gene encodes CDR1 SGHRS and CDR2 YFSETQ.